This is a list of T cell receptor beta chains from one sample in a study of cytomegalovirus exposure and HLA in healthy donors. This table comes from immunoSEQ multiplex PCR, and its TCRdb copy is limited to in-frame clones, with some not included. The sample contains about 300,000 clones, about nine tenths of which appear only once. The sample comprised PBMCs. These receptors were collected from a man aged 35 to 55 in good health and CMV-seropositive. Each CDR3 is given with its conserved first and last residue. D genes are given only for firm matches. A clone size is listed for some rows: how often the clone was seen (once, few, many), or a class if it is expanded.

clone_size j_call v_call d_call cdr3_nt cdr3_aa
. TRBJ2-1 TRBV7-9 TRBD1 TGTGCCAGCAGCTCCACCGGGACAGGATACTACAATGAGCAGTTCTTC CASSSTGTGYYNEQFF
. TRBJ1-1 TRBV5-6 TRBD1 TGTGCCAGCAGCTCCGGGACAGCTCCTGAAGCTTTCTTT CASSSGTAPEAFF
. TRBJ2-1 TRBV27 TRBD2 TGTGCCAGCAGTTCCCCTAGCGGGACGGGCAATGAGCAGTTCTTC CASSSPSGTGNEQFF
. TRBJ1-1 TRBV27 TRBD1 TGTGCCAGCAGTATTCAGGGGGGCGCTGAAGCTTTCTTT CASSIQGGAEAFF
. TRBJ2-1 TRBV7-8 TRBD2 TGTGCCACCACGGGACTAGCGGGAGTATTCTACAATGAGCAGTTCTTC CATTGLAGVFYNEQFF
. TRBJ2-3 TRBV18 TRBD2 TGTGCCAGCTCAACTCGGACTAGCGGGGGTACAGATACGCAGTATTTT CASSTRTSGGTDTQYF
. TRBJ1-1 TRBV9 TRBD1 TGTGCCAGCAGCGTAGGGGGACAGGGGGTGAACACTGAAGCTTTCTTT CASSVGGQGVNTEAFF
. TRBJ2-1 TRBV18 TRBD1 TGTGCCAGCTCACCACCAGACAGGGGAGAGCAGTTCTTC CASSPPDRGEQFF
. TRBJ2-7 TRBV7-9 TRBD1 TGTGCCAGCAGCTATGGACAGGCCGCCTCCTCCTACGAGCAGTACTTC CASSYGQAASSYEQYF
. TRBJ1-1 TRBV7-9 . TGTGCCAGCAGCTTATACGGGGACACTGAAGCTTTCTTT CASSLYGDTEAFF
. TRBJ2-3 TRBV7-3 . TGTGCCAGCAGCATTCAGCCGGGCCGGGGGACAGATACGCAGTATTTT CASSIQPGRGTDTQYF
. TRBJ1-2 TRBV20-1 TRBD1 TGCAGTGCTCCAGGGGGCGAGGGCTACACCTTC CSAPGGEGYTF
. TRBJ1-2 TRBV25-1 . TGTGCCACGGTGGGAGGGAACTATGGCTACACCTTC CATVGGNYGYTF
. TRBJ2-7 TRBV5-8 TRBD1 TGTGCCACTACTAAAGACAGGGGGCTGGGGGAGCAGTACTTC CATTKDRGLGEQYF
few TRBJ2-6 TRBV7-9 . TGTGCCAGCAGCTCCGTCCCTGGGGCCAACGTCCTGACTTTC CASSSVPGANVLTF
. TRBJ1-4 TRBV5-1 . TGCGCCAGCAGCTTGGGACCCGGGACCTGGGACAATAGTGAAAAACTGTTTTTT CASSLGPGTWDNSEKLFF
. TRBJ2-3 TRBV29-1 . TGCAGCGTTCTTAGCACAGATACGCAGTATTTT CSVLSTDTQYF
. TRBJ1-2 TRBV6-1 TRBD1 TGTGCCAGCAGAAAGGACAGGGACTATGGCTACACCTTC CASRKDRDYGYTF
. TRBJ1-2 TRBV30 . TGTGCCTGGATGAGGGACTTCGGCTACACCTTC CAWMRDFGYTF
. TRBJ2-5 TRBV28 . TGTGCCAGCAGCTTGCAAGAGACCCAGTACTTC CASSLQETQYF
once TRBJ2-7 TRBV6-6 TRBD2 TGTGCCAGCAGAATAGCGGGCGGACTGGCGAACGAGCAGTACTTC CASRIAGGLANEQYF
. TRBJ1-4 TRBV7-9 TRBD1 TGTTCCAGCAGCGCAAGGACAGGGGATGATGAAAAACTGTTTTTT CSSSARTGDDEKLFF
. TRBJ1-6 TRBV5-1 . TGCGCCAGCCGCCGGGGGTGGGACAATTCACCCCTCCACTTT CASRRGWDNSPLHF
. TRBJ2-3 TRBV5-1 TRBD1 TGCGCCAGCAGCATAGGGACAGGCGGACCAGGAGATACGCAGTATTTT CASSIGTGGPGDTQYF
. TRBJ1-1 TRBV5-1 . TGCGCCAGCCGGGAAGAGGGCCCTTGGATGAACACTGAAGCTTTCTTT CASREEGPWMNTEAFF
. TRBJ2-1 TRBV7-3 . TGTGCCAGCAGCTTAACCGCGCGGGCCTACAATGAGCAGTTCTTC CASSLTARAYNEQFF
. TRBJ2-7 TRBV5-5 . TGTGCCAGCAGCTCGTCTCGGACAGTCTCCTACGAGCAGTACTTC CASSSSRTVSYEQYF
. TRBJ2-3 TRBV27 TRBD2 TGTGCCAGCAGTCGGACTAGCCCAACTAGTAGCACAGATACGCAGTATTTT CASSRTSPTSSTDTQYF
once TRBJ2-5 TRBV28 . TGTGCCAGCAGTTCCGGACAGGGAGGGAGAAAGACCCAGTACTTC CASSSGQGGRKTQYF
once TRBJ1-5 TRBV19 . TGTGCCAGTAGTAGCCGGTCAGGGCCCCAGCATTTT CASSSRSGPQHF
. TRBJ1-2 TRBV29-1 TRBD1 TGCAGCGTAGAAGACAGGGTCAACTATGGCTACACCTTC CSVEDRVNYGYTF